The rows below give T cell receptor beta chains drawn from one sample of a study of blood T cell repertoires in COVID-19. The method was immunoSEQ multiplex PCR; TCRdb's version includes in-frame clones alone and lacks a portion of them. Of about 260,000 clones in the sample, 86% were seen once. Sequencing was performed on PBMCs or T cells enriched from blood (not recorded which). The origin of the receptors is a woman aged 45 to 65 who had recovered from COVID-19. CDR3s include the opening cysteine and the closing phenylalanine or tryptophan. Fields, in order: J gene, V gene, CDR3 length, clone size, D gene, CDR3 protein, CDR3 DNA. A D gene is named only where the DNA matches it firmly. Clone size is stated in some rows and not others, as once, few, many or a class when expanded.

J gene: TRBJ1-6; V gene: TRBV18; CDR3 length: 15; clone size: few; D gene: TRBD1; CDR3 protein: CASSPGTGKNSPLHF; CDR3 DNA: TGTGCCAGCTCACCTGGGACAGGGAAGAATTCACCCCTCCACTTT
J gene: TRBJ1-5; V gene: TRBV12-3/TRBV12-4; CDR3 length: 13; clone size: .; D gene: TRBD1; CDR3 protein: CASSLEGQQPQHF; CDR3 DNA: TGTGCCAGCAGTTTAGAGGGACAGCAGCCCCAGCATTTT
J gene: TRBJ2-5; V gene: TRBV3-1/TRBV3-2; CDR3 length: 12; clone size: .; D gene: .; CDR3 protein: CASSQVSETQYF; CDR3 DNA: TGTGCCAGCAGCCAAGTGTCGGAGACCCAGTACTTC
J gene: TRBJ1-6; V gene: TRBV4-2; CDR3 length: 16; clone size: .; D gene: TRBD1; CDR3 protein: CASSQTITGGGSPLHF; CDR3 DNA: TGTGCCAGCAGCCAGACCATTACAGGGGGAGGGTCACCCCTCCACTTT
J gene: TRBJ2-1; V gene: TRBV28; CDR3 length: 15; clone size: .; D gene: TRBD2; CDR3 protein: CASFSPGASGNEQFF; CDR3 DNA: TGTGCCAGCTTTTCCCCCGGGGCTAGCGGGAATGAGCAGTTCTTC
J gene: TRBJ1-2; V gene: TRBV7-2; CDR3 length: 14; clone size: .; D gene: TRBD1; CDR3 protein: CASSPDRDNYGYTF; CDR3 DNA: TGTGCCAGCAGCCCAGACAGGGATAACTATGGCTACACCTTC
J gene: TRBJ2-3; V gene: TRBV29-1; CDR3 length: 16; clone size: .; D gene: TRBD1; CDR3 protein: CSVSDTGGSSTDTQYF; CDR3 DNA: TGCAGCGTTTCTGACACAGGGGGCTCTAGCACAGATACGCAGTATTTT
J gene: TRBJ2-1; V gene: TRBV2; CDR3 length: 15; clone size: .; D gene: .; CDR3 protein: CASSVGGNAYNEQFF; CDR3 DNA: TGTGCCAGCAGTGTGGGCGGGAACGCCTACAATGAGCAGTTCTTC
J gene: TRBJ2-7; V gene: TRBV4-1; CDR3 length: 14; clone size: .; D gene: .; CDR3 protein: CASSQESQGNEQYF; CDR3 DNA: TGCGCCAGCAGCCAAGAGAGCCAGGGTAACGAGCAGTACTTC
J gene: TRBJ2-2; V gene: TRBV28; CDR3 length: 13; clone size: once; D gene: .; CDR3 protein: CASTRDIGGELFF; CDR3 DNA: TGTGCCAGCACGAGGGACATAGGGGGGGAGCTGTTTTTT